This T cell receptor (beta chain) was captured in a study of CDR3 diversity in severe acne. CDR1 is SSHAT, CDR2 FNYEAQ, per germline (reference sequence). This CDR3 contains 14 residues. For this clonotype: An end of the junction does not agree with germline; a read error may underlie this.

MiXCR, run by TCRdb on the PCR reads, gives a single entry per CDR3 protein. The sample includes approximately 80,000 distinct CDR3 sequences, under 60% seen only once; the top ten take approximately 15%. This chain links TRBV7-7 with TRBJ1-5, with D unclear. Sequencing was performed on blood. The sequence came from a male donor in good health, without acne. The CDR3 sequence is CASISGLSNQPQHF. The DNA for the CDR3 is TGTGCTAGCATCTCGGGGTTGAGCAATCAGCCCCAGCATTTT.